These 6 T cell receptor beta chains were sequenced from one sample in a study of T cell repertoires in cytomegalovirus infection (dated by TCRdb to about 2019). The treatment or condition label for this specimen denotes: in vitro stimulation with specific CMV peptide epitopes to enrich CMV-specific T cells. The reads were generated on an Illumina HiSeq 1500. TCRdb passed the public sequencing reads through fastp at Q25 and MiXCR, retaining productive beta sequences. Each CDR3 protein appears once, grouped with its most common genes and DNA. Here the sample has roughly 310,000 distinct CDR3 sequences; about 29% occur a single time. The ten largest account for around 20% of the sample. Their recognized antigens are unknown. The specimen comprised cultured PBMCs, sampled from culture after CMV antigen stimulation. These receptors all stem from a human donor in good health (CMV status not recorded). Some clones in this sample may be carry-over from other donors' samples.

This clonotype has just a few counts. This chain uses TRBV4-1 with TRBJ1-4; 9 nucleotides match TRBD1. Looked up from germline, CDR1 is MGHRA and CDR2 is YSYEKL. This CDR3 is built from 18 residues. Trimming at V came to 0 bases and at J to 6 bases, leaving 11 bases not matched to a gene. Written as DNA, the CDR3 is TGCGCCAGCAGCCAAGACCTCGCCCTCACAGGGGGCGATGAAAAACTGTTTTTT. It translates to CASSQDLALTGGDEKLFF.

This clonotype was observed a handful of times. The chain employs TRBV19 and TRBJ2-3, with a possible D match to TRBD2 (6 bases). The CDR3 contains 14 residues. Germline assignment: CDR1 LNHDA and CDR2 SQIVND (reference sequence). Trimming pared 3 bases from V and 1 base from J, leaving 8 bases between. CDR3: CASSIQRGTDTQYF. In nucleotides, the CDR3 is TGTGCCAGTAGTATCCAGCGGGGCACAGATACGCAGTATTTT. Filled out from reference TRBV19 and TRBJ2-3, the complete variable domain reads DGGITQSPKYLFRKEGQNVTLSCEQNLNHDAMYWYRQDPGQGLRLIYYSQIVNDFQKGDIAEGYSVSREKKESFPLTVTSAQKNPTAFYLCASSIQRGTDTQYFGPGTRLTVL.

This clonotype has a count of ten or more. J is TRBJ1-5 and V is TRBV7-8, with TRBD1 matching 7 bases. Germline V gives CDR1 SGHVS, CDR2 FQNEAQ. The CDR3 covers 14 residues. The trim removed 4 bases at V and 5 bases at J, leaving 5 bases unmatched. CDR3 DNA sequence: TGTGCCAGCAGCTCTGACAGGGCCGATCAGCCCCAGCATTTT. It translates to CASSSDRADQPQHF.

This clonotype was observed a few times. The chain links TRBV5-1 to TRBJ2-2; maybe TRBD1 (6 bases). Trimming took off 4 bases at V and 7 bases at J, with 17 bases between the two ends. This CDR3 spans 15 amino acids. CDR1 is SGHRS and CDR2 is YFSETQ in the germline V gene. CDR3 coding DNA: TGCGCCAGCAGCCCCCCAACAGGGAGTTTCGGGGAGCTGTTTTTT. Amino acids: CASSPPTGSFGELFF.

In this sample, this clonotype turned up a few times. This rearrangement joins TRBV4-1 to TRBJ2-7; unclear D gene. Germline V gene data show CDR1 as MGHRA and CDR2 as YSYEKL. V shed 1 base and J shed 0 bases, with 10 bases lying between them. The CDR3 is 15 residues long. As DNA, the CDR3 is TGCGCCAGCAGCCAAGTACACCAACTCTCCTACGAGCAGTACTTC. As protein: CASSQVHQLSYEQYF.

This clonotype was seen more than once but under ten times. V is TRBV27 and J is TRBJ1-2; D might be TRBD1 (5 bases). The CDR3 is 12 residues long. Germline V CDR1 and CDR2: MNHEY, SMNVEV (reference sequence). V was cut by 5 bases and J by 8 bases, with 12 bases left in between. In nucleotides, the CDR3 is TGTGCCAGCAGTAGACCCGGGGCGGGCTACACCTTC. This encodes CASSRPGAGYTF.